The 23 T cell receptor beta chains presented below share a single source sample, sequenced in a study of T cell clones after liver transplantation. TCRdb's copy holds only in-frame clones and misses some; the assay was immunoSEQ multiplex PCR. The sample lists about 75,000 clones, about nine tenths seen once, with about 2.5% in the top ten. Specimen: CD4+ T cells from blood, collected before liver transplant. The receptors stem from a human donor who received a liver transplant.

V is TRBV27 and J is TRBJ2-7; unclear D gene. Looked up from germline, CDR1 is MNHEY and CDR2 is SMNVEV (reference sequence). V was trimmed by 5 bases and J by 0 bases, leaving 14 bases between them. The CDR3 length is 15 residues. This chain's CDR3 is CASSPFGRGSYEQYF. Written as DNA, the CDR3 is TGTGCCAGCAGTCCCTTTGGTCGCGGCTCCTACGAGCAGTACTTC.

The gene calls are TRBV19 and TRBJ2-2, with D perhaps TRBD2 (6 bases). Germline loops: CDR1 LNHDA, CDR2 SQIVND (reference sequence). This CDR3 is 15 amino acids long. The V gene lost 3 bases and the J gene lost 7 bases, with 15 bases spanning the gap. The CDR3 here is CASSIIAGLFGELFF. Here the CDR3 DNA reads TGTGCCAGTAGTATTATCGCGGGACTTTTCGGGGAGCTGTTTTTT.

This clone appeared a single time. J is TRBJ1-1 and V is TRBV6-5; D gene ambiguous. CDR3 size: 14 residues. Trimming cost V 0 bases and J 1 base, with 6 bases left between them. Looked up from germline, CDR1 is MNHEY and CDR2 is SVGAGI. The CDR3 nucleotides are TGTGCCAGCAGTTACTCGACGGCGAACACTGAAGCTTTCTTT. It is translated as CASSYSTANTEAFF.

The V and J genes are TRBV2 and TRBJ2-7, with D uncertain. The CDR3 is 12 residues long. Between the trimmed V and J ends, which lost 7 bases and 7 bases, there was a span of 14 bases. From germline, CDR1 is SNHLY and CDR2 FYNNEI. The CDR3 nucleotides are TGTGCCAGCACCAGCGACGCCAGTGAGCAGTACTTC. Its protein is CASTSDASEQYF.

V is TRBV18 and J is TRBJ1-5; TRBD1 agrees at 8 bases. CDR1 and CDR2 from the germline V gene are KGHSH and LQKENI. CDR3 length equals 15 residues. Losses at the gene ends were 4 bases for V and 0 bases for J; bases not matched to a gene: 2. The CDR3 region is CASSRDRNSNQPQHF. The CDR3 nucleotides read TGTGCCAGCTCACGGGACAGGAATAGCAATCAGCCCCAGCATTTT.

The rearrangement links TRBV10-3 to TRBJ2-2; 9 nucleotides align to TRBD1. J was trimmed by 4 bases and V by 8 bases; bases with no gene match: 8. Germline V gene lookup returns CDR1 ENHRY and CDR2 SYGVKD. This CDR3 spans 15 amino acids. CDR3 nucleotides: TGTGCCATCCGGGGGACAGGGATGATCACCGGGGAGCTGTTTTTT. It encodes CAIRGTGMITGELFF.

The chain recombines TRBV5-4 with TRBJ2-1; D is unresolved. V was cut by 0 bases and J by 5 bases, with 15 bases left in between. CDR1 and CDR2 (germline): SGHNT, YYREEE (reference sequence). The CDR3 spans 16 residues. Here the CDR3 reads CASSLGVRAEDNEQFF. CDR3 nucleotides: TGTGCCAGCAGCTTGGGAGTTCGGGCGGAAGACAATGAGCAGTTCTTC.

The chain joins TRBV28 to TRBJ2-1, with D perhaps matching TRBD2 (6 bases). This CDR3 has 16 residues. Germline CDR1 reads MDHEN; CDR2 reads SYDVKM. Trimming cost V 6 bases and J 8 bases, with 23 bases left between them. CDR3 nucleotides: TGTGCCAGCAGGCCAGAGGGGACTTCTCTTATCGATGAGCAGTTCTTC. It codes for CASRPEGTSLIDEQFF.

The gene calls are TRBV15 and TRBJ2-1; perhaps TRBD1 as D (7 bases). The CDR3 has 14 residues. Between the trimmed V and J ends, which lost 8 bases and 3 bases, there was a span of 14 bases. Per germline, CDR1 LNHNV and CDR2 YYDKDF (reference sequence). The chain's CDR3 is CATSDREDYNEQFF. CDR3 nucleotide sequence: TGTGCCACCTCCGACAGGGAGGACTACAATGAGCAGTTCTTC.

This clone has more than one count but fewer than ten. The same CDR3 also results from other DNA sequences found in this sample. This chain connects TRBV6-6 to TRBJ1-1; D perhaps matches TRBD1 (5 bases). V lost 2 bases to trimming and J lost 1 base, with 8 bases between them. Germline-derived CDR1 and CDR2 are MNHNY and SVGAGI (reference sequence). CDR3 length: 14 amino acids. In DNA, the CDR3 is TGTGCCAGCAGTTACAACGGGGGGAACACTGAAGCTTTCTTT. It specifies CASSYNGGNTEAFF.

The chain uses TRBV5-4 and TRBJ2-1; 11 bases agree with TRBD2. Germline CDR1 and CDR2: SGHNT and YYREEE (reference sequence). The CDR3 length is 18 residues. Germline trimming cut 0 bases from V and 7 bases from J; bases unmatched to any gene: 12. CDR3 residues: CASSLAWVAGGSENEQFF. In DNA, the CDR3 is TGTGCCAGCAGCTTGGCTTGGGTAGCGGGAGGGTCTGAAAATGAGCAGTTCTTC.

DNA for the CDR3: TGTGCCAGCAGCTCACAGGGAAGGACAGATACGCAGTATTTT. Encoded protein: CASSSQGRTDTQYF. This chain connects TRBV11-3 to TRBJ2-3; possible D gene TRBD1, 6 bases. Germline CDR1 reads SGHNT; CDR2 reads YENEEA. The CDR3 runs 14 residues. V lost 4 bases, J lost 3 bases, and 11 bases lay in between.

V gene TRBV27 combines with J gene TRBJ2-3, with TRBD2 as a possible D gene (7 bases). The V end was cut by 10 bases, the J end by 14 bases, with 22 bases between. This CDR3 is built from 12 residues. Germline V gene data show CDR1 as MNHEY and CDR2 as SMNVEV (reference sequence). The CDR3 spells CATTNGAGQPYF. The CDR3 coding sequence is TGTGCCACCACTAATGGAGCGGGACAACCGTATTTT.

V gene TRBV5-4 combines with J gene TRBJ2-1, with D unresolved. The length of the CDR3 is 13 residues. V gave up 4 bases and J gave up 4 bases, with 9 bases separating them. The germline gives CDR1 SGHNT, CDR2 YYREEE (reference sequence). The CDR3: CASSPPRYNEQFF. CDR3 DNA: TGTGCCAGCAGCCCCCCCCGGTACAATGAGCAGTTCTTC. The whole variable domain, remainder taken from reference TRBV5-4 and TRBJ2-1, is ETGVTQSPTHLIKTRGQQVTLRCSSQSGHNTVSWYQQALGQGPQFIFQYYREEENGRGNFPPRFSGLQFPNYSSELNVNALELDDSALYLCASSPPRYNEQFFGPGTRLTVL.

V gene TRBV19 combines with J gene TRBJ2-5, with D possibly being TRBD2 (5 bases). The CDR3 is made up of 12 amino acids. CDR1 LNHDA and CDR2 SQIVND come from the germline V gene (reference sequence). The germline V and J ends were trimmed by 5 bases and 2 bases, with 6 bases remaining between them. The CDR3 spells CASSERQETQYF. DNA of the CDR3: TGTGCCAGTAGTGAGCGGCAAGAGACCCAGTACTTC.

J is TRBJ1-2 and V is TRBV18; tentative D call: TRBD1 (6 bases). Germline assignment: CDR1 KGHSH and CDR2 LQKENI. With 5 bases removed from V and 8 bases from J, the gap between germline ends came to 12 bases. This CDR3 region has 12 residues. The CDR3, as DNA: TGTGCCAGCTCAAGGACAGACGGGGGCTACACCTTC. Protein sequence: CASSRTDGGYTF.

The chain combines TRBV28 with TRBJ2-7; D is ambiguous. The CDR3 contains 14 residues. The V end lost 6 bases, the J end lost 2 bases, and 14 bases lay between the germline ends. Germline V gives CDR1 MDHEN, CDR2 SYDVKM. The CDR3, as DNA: TGTGCCAGCAGCCATGCAACCCTAACCTACGAGCAGTACTTC. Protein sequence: CASSHATLTYEQYF.

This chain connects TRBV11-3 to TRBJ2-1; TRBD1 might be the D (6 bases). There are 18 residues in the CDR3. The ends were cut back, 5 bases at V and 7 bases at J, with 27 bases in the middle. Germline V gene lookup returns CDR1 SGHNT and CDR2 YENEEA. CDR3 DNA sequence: TGTGCCAGCAGCCGGATAAACACAGGGCTCCTACTGGGGAATGAGCAGTTCTTC. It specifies CASSRINTGLLLGNEQFF. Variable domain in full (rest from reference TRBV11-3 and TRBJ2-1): EAGVVQSPRYKIIEKKQPVAFWCNPISGHNTLYWYLQNLGQGPELLIRYENEEAVDDSQLPKDRFSAERLKGVDSTLKIQPAELGDSAVYLCASSRINTGLLLGNEQFFGPGTRLTVL.

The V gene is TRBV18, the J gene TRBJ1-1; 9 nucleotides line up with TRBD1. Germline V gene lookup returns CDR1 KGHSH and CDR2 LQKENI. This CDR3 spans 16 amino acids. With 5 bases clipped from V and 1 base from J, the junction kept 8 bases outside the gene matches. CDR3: CASSTQGAGSNTEAFF. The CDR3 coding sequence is TGTGCCAGCTCAACACAGGGGGCCGGCTCGAACACTGAAGCTTTCTTT.

CDR3 in amino acids: CASSPEGGGEQFF. The CDR3 DNA reads TGTGCCAGCAGCCCGGAGGGTGGGGGTGAGCAGTTCTTC. V and J are TRBV5-5 and TRBJ2-1, with D possibly matching TRBD2 (6 bases). Trimming removed 4 bases from V and 9 bases from J, with 14 bases in between. The CDR3 covers 13 residues. The germline V gene has CDR1 SGHKS and CDR2 YYEKEE (reference sequence). The full variable domain, its missing parts supplied by reference TRBV5-5 and TRBJ2-1, is DAGVTQSPTHLIKTRGQQVTLRCSPISGHKSVSWYQQVLGQGPQFIFQYYEKEERGRGNFPDRFSARQFPNYSSELNVNALLLGDSALYLCASSPEGGGEQFFGPGTRLTVL.

For the CDR3, the DNA is TGTGCCAGCAGCCCTCAACTAGCGGGTTCCACAGATACGCAGTATTTT. It codes for CASSPQLAGSTDTQYF. V and J are TRBV7-9 and TRBJ2-3, with 9 bases identical to TRBD2. The germline V gene has CDR1 SEHNR and CDR2 FQNEAQ (reference sequence). V lost 5 bases to trimming and J lost 2 bases; unmatched junction nucleotides: 8. The CDR3 length is 16 residues.

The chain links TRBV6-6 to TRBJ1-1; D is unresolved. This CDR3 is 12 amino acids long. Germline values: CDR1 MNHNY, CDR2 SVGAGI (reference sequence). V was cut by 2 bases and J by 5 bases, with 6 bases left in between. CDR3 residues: CASSYPETEAFF. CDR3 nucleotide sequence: TGTGCCAGCAGTTACCCCGAGACTGAAGCTTTCTTT.

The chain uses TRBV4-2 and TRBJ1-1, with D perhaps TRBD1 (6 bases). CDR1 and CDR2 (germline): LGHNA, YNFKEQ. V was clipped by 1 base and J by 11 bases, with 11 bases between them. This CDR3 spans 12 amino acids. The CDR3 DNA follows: TGTGCCAGCAGCCAAGGTGACAGGCGGGCTTTCTTT. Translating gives CASSQGDRRAFF.